One and the same sample provided the 30 T cell receptor beta chains below, sequenced in a study of blood T cell repertoires in COVID-19 (TCRdb year 2020). Libraries were made using the immunoSEQ multiplex PCR assay. In TCRdb, the immuneACCESS table is reduced to in-frame sequences with V and J assigned. These tables do not hold every clone; where another copy was compared, an unresolved V gene accounts for under half, and the others remain unexplained. This sample has approximately 470,000 clones in its table, and approximately 90% of those were observed once. Around 0.64% of the sample lies in the top ten. The sequenced sample consisted of PBMCs or T cells enriched from blood (not recorded which). The receptors shown here come from a woman in her late teens or twenties who had recovered from COVID-19.

The J gene is TRBJ1-2, the V gene TRBV18; possible D gene TRBD1, 5 bases. CDR3 length equals 13 residues. The V gene's germline CDR1 is KGHSH and CDR2 LQKENI. V lost 6 bases and J lost 8, with 16 bases in between. CDR3 in DNA: TGTGCCAGCTCGCTCTCCGGGGGGATCGGCTACACCTTC. Encoded protein: CASSLSGGIGYTF.

The chain uses TRBV27 and TRBJ2-3; D perhaps matches TRBD2 (5 bases). Germline-derived CDR1 and CDR2 are MNHEY and SMNVEV (reference sequence). V lost 1 base and J 2 bases, leaving 10 bases between the germline ends. This CDR3 is built from 15 residues. Here the CDR3 reads CASSLYGLNTDTQYF. Written as DNA, the CDR3 is TGTGCCAGCAGTTTATACGGACTTAACACAGATACGCAGTATTTT.

In nucleotides, the CDR3 is TGCGCCAGCAGCTTCCTGGGGGGGCCCACCTACGAGCAGTACTTC. Amino acid sequence: CASSFLGGPTYEQYF. The V call is TRBV5-1, the J call TRBJ2-7; D possibly corresponds to TRBD2 (7 bases). The germline CDR1 and CDR2 sequences are SGHRS and YFSETQ. Trimming removed 2 bases from V and 2 bases from J, with 14 bases in between. The CDR3 covers 15 residues.

The rearrangement links TRBV12-3 or TRBV12-4 to TRBJ1-1; no clear D. This CDR3 comprises 13 residues. V dropped 3 bases and J dropped 5 bases, with 10 bases sitting between them. The CDR3 nucleotides are TGTGCCAGCAGTTTGCGCAGGCTTACTGAAGCTTTCTTT. This sequence encodes CASSLRRLTEAFF.

V usage is TRBV7-6 and J usage is TRBJ1-2, with 8 bases that match TRBD1. The CDR3 extends over 14 amino acids. CDR1 and CDR2 from the germline V gene are SGHVS and FNYEAQ. Trimming removed 2 bases from V and 8 bases from J; junction bases left unmatched: 7. The CDR3 nucleotides read TGTGCCAGCAGCTTAACTGGACAGGGCTTGGGCTACACCTTC. Translating it yields CASSLTGQGLGYTF.

The rearrangement uses TRBV20-1 and TRBJ1-1, with 8 bases identical to TRBD1. CDR1 is DFQATT, CDR2 SNEGSKA, per germline (reference sequence). This CDR3 is 16 amino acids long. V shed 3 bases, J shed 5 bases, and the junction held 14 bases outside the gene matches. The CDR3: CSASPGQGGGLTEAFF. Written as DNA, the CDR3 is TGCAGTGCTAGTCCTGGACAGGGAGGAGGGCTAACTGAAGCTTTCTTT.

V is TRBV6-5 and J is TRBJ2-1, with 8 bases identical to TRBD1. Germline CDR1 is MNHEY and CDR2 is SVGAGI. The CDR3 totals 14 residues. V shed 10 bases, J shed 7 bases, and the junction held 12 bases outside the gene matches. CDR3 DNA sequence: TGTGCCACGATGGACAGGGCCCTACGTAATGAGCAGTTCTTC. Its protein product is CATMDRALRNEQFF.

The chain uses TRBV10-3 and TRBJ2-1, with D possibly being TRBD2 (5 bases). Trimming removed 5 bases from V and 3 bases from J, with 11 bases in between. The CDR3 covers 14 residues. From germline, CDR1 is ENHRY and CDR2 SYGVKD. The CDR3 reads CAISYSGIYNEQFF. CDR3 nucleotides: TGTGCCATCAGTTACTCCGGGATCTACAATGAGCAGTTCTTC.

The rearrangement uses TRBV7-8 and TRBJ2-1; TRBD1 is a possible D gene (6 bases). Germline V CDR1 and CDR2: SGHVS, FQNEAQ. Trimming shortened V by 3 bases and J by 5 bases, and 11 bases separated the two germline ends. This CDR3 is built from 14 residues. The CDR3 coding sequence is TGTGCCAGCAGCTTCGGACAGATAAACAATGAGCAGTTCTTC. This codes for CASSFGQINNEQFF.

The genes are TRBV5-1 and TRBJ2-1; TRBD1 agrees at 9 bases. Germline trimming cut 4 bases from V and 4 bases from J; bases unmatched to any gene: 6. The CDR3 has 15 residues. Germline values: CDR1 SGHRS, CDR2 YFSETQ. In nucleotides, the CDR3 is TGCGCCAGCAGCATGGGACAGGGCCTTTACAATGAGCAGTTCTTC. This encodes CASSMGQGLYNEQFF.

V and J are TRBV15 and TRBJ2-2, with D unclear. In germline, CDR1 is LNHNV, CDR2 YYDKDF (reference sequence). The CDR3 is made up of 14 amino acids. V lost 5 bases, J lost 1 base, and 8 bases lay in between. The CDR3 DNA reads TGTGCCACCAGCTTAGACATGAACACCGGGGAGCTGTTTTTT. It yields the protein CATSLDMNTGELFF.

This chain joins TRBV3-1 (or the pseudogene TRBV3-2) and TRBJ2-3, with D hard to call. The germline gives CDR1 LGHDT, CDR2 YNNKEL (reference sequence). The CDR3 is 18 amino acids. Trimming left V 0 bases short and J 0 bases short, with 16 bases between. The DNA of the CDR3 is TGTGCCAGCAGCCAAGATAACCCGTCCGGTTCTAGCACAGATACGCAGTATTTT. As protein: CASSQDNPSGSSTDTQYF.

This chain connects TRBV14 to TRBJ1-1, with 8 bases matching TRBD1. This CDR3 region has 18 residues. The V and J ends lost 4 bases and 1 base, in that order; junction bases with no gene match: 14. The germline CDR1 and CDR2 sequences are SGHDN and FVKESK. In DNA, the CDR3 is TGTGCCAGCAGCCTCATGTCGGGGACAGGTTTTGAGAACACTGAAGCTTTCTTT. Its translation is CASSLMSGTGFENTEAFF.

This rearrangement joins TRBV25-1 to TRBJ1-2; D is unresolved. The V gene's germline CDR1 is MGHDK and CDR2 SYGVNS. The CDR3 is made up of 12 amino acids. V lost 0 bases and J 8 bases, leaving 7 bases between the germline ends. The CDR3 DNA follows: TGTGCCAGCAGTGAATACGGAGAGGGCTACACCTTC. This encodes CASSEYGEGYTF.

The V and J genes are TRBV30 and TRBJ1-3; maybe TRBD1 (6 bases). The CDR3 runs to 14 residues. Germline assignment: CDR1 GTSNPN and CDR2 SVGIG (reference sequence). Trimming pared 4 bases from V and 0 bases from J, leaving 10 bases between. CDR3 region: CAWNTGNSGNTIYF. The CDR3 DNA sequence: TGTGCCTGGAACACAGGGAACTCTGGAAACACCATATATTTT.

The V and J genes are TRBV12-3 or TRBV12-4 and TRBJ1-4; the D gene is possibly TRBD1 (5 bases). The CDR3 extends over 12 amino acids. Trimming stripped 6 bases from V and 4 bases from J, with 6 bases between. CDR3: CASRQGNEKLFF. As DNA, the CDR3 is TGTGCCAGCAGGCAGGGTAATGAAAAACTGTTTTTT.

The chain is built from TRBV30 and TRBJ2-2, with a tentative D call TRBD1 (5 bases). The CDR3 contains 14 residues. Between the trimmed V and J ends, which lost 3 bases and 4 bases, there was a span of 12 bases. Germline CDR1 and CDR2: GTSNPN and SVGIG (reference sequence). DNA of the CDR3: TGTGCCTGGAGCCCCGACAGAGCCACCGGGGAGCTGTTTTTT. This sequence encodes CAWSPDRATGELFF.

This clone was counted between two and nine times. Different DNA sequences within this sample yield the same CDR3. This sequence joins TRBV12-3 or TRBV12-4 and TRBJ1-2; D remains unclear. V lost 8 bases, J lost 0 bases, and 7 bases lay in between. The CDR3 sequence is 12 residues long. DNA of the CDR3: TGTGCCAGCTCTCCCGCTAACTATGGCTACACCTTC. Amino acid sequence: CASSPANYGYTF.

This chain uses TRBV15 with TRBJ2-1; 7 bases agree with TRBD2. This CDR3 is 16 amino acids long. CDR1 and CDR2 (germline): LNHNV, YYDKDF (reference sequence). V lost 5 bases and J lost 4; bases outside the gene matches: 11. This chain's CDR3 is CATSEVTGTTYNEQFF. The CDR3 DNA follows: TGTGCCACCAGCGAAGTAACCGGGACTACTTACAATGAGCAGTTCTTC.

This clone was detected a few times. The chain has TRBV30 and TRBJ1-3, with D uncertain. V was shortened by 7 bases and J by 3 bases, with 13 bases between the two germline ends. From germline, CDR1 is GTSNPN and CDR2 SVGIG (reference sequence). The CDR3 loop spans 13 amino acids. CDR3 region: CASKLNFGNTIYF. CDR3 nucleotide sequence: TGTGCCTCGAAATTAAACTTTGGAAACACCATATATTTT.

Only one count was recorded for this clone. The chain carries TRBV2 and TRBJ1-4; D not certain. This CDR3 is 15 amino acids long. Trimming took 1 base from V and 4 from J, leaving 10 bases between them. Germline assignment: CDR1 SNHLY and CDR2 FYNNEI. The CDR3 DNA reads TGTGCCAGCAGTGAAGGGTCTGCCGGTAATGAAAAACTGTTTTTT. Translated: CASSEGSAGNEKLFF.

This sequence joins TRBV3-1 (or the pseudogene TRBV3-2) and TRBJ1-1; D possibly corresponds to TRBD1 (6 bases). CDR1 LGHDT and CDR2 YNNKEL come from the germline V gene (reference sequence). Trimming removed 7 bases at V and 7 bases at J, with 16 bases between. This CDR3 is 13 amino acids long. CDR3 sequence reads: CASKTSQGIEAFF. CDR3 nucleotide sequence: TGTGCCAGCAAGACCTCACAGGGAATTGAAGCTTTCTTT.

A single count supports this clone. The chain couples TRBV19 to TRBJ2-1, with 7 positions matching TRBD1. CDR3 length equals 14 residues. Germline values: CDR1 LNHDA, CDR2 SQIVND (reference sequence). Trimming cost V 5 bases and J 6 bases; bases outside gene matches: 7. The CDR3 DNA reads TGTGCCAGTAGTCGGATAGCAGGGGGCAATGAGCAGTTCTTC. It yields the protein CASSRIAGGNEQFF.

The chain joins TRBV4-1 to TRBJ2-7; 7 positions agree with TRBD1. The CDR3 is made up of 12 amino acids. After removal of 4 bases from V and 4 bases from J, the junction contained 1 base not matched to a gene. CDR1 and CDR2 (germline): MGHRA, YSYEKL. CDR3 protein: CASSPGGYEQYF. CDR3 in DNA: TGCGCCAGCAGCCCAGGGGGTTACGAGCAGTACTTC.

The chain has TRBV19 and TRBJ2-1; D may be TRBD1 (6 bases). The CDR3 is made up of 15 amino acids. V gave up 7 bases and J gave up 5 bases, with 18 bases separating them. Germline CDR1 and CDR2: LNHDA and SQIVND (reference sequence). The CDR3 DNA reads TGTGCCAGTAACCAGGGCAGGGGCCTAAACAATGAGCAGTTCTTC. This encodes CASNQGRGLNNEQFF.

The rearrangement uses TRBV5-1 and TRBJ2-7, with TRBD2 as a possible D gene (6 bases). Per germline, CDR1 SGHRS and CDR2 YFSETQ. This CDR3 is built from 17 residues. Trimming took 1 base from V and 0 from J, leaving 17 bases between them. CDR3 DNA: TGCGCCAGCAGCTTGAGGGGTGGAGGAGGGCCCTCCTACGAGCAGTACTTC. Translating gives CASSLRGGGGPSYEQYF. The full variable domain, completed using reference TRBV5-1 and TRBJ2-7, is KAGVTQTPRYLIKTRGQQVTLSCSPISGHRSVSWYQQTPGQGLQFLFEYFSETQRNKGNFPGRFSGRQFSNSRSEMNVSTLELGDSALYLCASSLRGGGGPSYEQYFGPGTRLTVT.

The V call is TRBV5-4, the J call TRBJ2-3, with 9 bases lining up with TRBD2. Trimming removed 4 bases from V and 10 bases from J; junction bases left unmatched: 22. CDR1 and CDR2 from the germline V gene are SGHNT and YYREEE (reference sequence). The CDR3 spans 18 residues. The CDR3 is CASSRTGLGAGGHRAQYF. The CDR3 DNA is TGTGCCAGCAGCCGGACCGGGCTAGGAGCGGGGGGCCACCGCGCGCAGTATTTT.

V and J are TRBV4-1 and TRBJ2-1; 7 nucleotides match TRBD1. The CDR3 extends over 17 amino acids. The J segment lost 5 bases and the V segment lost 1 base, leaving 11 bases of the junction unmatched. In germline, CDR1 is MGHRA, CDR2 YSYEKL. CDR3 loop: CASSQVVGRGTNNEQFF. Here the CDR3 DNA reads TGCGCCAGCAGCCAAGTGGTCGGCAGGGGGACGAACAATGAGCAGTTCTTC.

V is TRBV29-1 and J is TRBJ2-1, with 10 bases identical to TRBD1. Germline assignment: CDR1 SQVTM and CDR2 ANQGSEA. Trimming removed 5 bases from V and 2 bases from J; junction bases left unmatched: 6. The CDR3 covers 15 residues. CDR3 loop: CSVSPGTGAYNEQFF. In nucleotides, the CDR3 is TGCAGCGTTTCCCCAGGGACAGGGGCCTACAATGAGCAGTTCTTC.

This clone was found once. The gene calls are TRBV5-5 and TRBJ2-7; D is possibly TRBD1 (6 bases). CDR3 length: 13 residues. Germline V CDR1 and CDR2: SGHKS, YYEKEE (reference sequence). The germline V and J ends were trimmed by 0 bases and 3 bases, with 7 bases remaining between them. The CDR3 sequence is CASSLEGDYEQYF. The CDR3 DNA sequence: TGTGCCAGCAGCTTGGAGGGGGACTACGAGCAGTACTTC. The variable domain in full, with the rest retrieved from reference TRBV5-5 and TRBJ2-7, is DAGVTQSPTHLIKTRGQQVTLRCSPISGHKSVSWYQQVLGQGPQFIFQYYEKEERGRGNFPDRFSARQFPNYSSELNVNALLLGDSALYLCASSLEGDYEQYFGPGTRLTVT.